This record looks at one T cell receptor (beta chain) sequence and its context. The clone's antigen remains unknown. Base quality data are lacking; no much larger clone is found one base away. Between the V and J ends, shortened by 2 bases and 9 bases respectively, the junction contains 23 bases. Per the germline V gene, SGHAT is the CDR1 and FQNNGV is the CDR2. The CDR3 has 17 amino acids, counting the end cysteine and phenylalanine. Of the read, only the CDR3 DNA is kept; its 51 bases are in frame from base 1. TCRbeta CDR3 regions were amplified from genomic DNA using the immunoSEQ Assay, a bias-controlled multiplex PCR. Turning to the authors' computational methods: Nucleated cell counts per sample were estimated from amplification of reference gene primers within the assay. To quantify the absolute abundance of each unique TCRbeta CDR3 rearrangement, sequence reads were collapsed and filtered. For each sample, productive Simpson clonality was calculated as the square root of Simpson's diversity index across productive rearrangements. TCRdb holds this immuneACCESS table with in-frame rearrangements only. Some clones are missing; in checked studies, unresolved V genes explain under half, and the rest has no known cause. D and trimming were read from the DNA, whereas the V and J calls and clone size are those reported in that table. In all, the sample holds approximately 300,000 clones, and about 90% of those were seen once. The ten largest make up roughly 5.9% of the sample.

In Seattle, one collaborating source enrolled patients while the infection was active and tracked those patients longitudinally over the course of disease. The collaborating institutions used their own protocols to collect whole blood in K2EDTA tubes. For TCRbeta analysis, collaborators shipped samples in one of three forms: frozen whole blood, isolated PBMCs, or DNA extracted from either of those sample types. The data are from a study of blood T cell repertoires in COVID-19 (TCRdb year 2020). Background on the whole study: Collaborator samples came from the United States, Italy and Spain and covered acute and convalescent phases of COVID-19. The material from the prospective study consisted of cDNA or gDNA derived from T cells, B-cell-depleted T cells, or PBMCs. The dataset comprised deeply sampled blood TCRbeta repertoires from subjects exposed to, actively infected with, or recovered from COVID-19. The repertoires were released in a freely available public database meant as a resource for research on the immune response to SARS-CoV-2. The samples were drawn from two sources: the first 160 participants of the ongoing ImmuneRACE study, and 1,000 to 1,500 subjects contributed by 6 global collaborators. Sample metadata almost always included a de-identified subject ID, COVID-19 status, age in years and sex. Where HLA class I and class II types were available, the types were taken from metadata supplied by the sample provider, not from assay-based typing. The paper's findings and limits, for the study overall: Clinical and demographic metadata were provided uncurated, with the amount varying by source and participant.

The material sequenced was peripheral blood. This clonotype originated in a woman in her forties or fifties with COVID-19, enrolled during active disease. This sequence uses TRBV11-2 and TRBJ2-1; a confident D gene designation cannot be given. The nucleotides are TGTGCCAGCAGCTTACCCCCCCACGGTTTTGGTGCCGCTGAGCAGTTCTTC. Translated, this is CASSLPPHGFGAAEQFF.